This T cell receptor beta chain came from a study of CD8+ T cells in alopecia areata. The CDR3 is 14 residues long. Per germline, CDR1 MNHEY and CDR2 SMNVEV (reference sequence). J lost 1 base, V lost 7 bases, and 6 bases had no gene match. It was cDNA, reverse transcribed from extracted RNA, that served as the sequencing template. Libraries were prepared by immunoSEQ multiplex PCR; TCRdb keeps only in-frame clonotypes and omits some of them. Of 200,000 to 250,000 clones listed, 50% to 60% are singletons. Findings of the study overall: Clonality exceeded that of normal scalp in lesional scalp, most notably in alopecia totalis/universalis.

As regards this clone: Its antigen remains unidentified.

Sequenced material: CD4+ T cells sorted from blood, taken at week 0. This receptor was taken from a human donor with alopecia areata. The rearrangement uses TRBV27 and TRBJ1-1, with 7 nucleotides matching TRBD1. The CDR3 coding sequence is TGTGCCAGCACCCACACAGGGGCGAACACTGAAGCTTTCTTT. This codes for CASTHTGANTEAFF.